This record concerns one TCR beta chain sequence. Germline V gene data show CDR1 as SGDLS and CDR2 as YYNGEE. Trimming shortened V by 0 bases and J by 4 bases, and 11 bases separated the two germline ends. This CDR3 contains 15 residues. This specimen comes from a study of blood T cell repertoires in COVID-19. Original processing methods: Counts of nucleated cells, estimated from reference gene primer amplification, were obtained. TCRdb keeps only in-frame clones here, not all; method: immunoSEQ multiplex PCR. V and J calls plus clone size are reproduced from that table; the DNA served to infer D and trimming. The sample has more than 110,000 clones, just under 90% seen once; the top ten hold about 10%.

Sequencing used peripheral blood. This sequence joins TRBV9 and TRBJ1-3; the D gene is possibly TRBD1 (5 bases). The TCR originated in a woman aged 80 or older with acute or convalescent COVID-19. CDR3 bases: TGTGCCAGCAGCGTAGAAGGGACTTCAGGAAACACCATATATTTT. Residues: CASSVEGTSGNTIYF.